The following is a T cell receptor (beta chain) sequence with its context. Its matching antigen is unknown. The data were taken from a study of synovial regulatory T cells in juvenile arthritis. Study-level points and caveats: Synovial Tregs shared more CDR3 sequences with iaTregs than other blood Tregs. Synovial Teff and blood CPL repertoires partially overlapped with iaTreg TCR repertoires, which were largely patient-private. Blood Treg cells that were inflammation-associated showed lower TCR diversity than other blood Treg cells.

Donors were 11 juvenile idiopathic arthritis patients with active disease. The method was immunoSEQ multiplex PCR; TCRdb's version includes in-frame clones alone and lacks a portion of them. The specimen's table records approximately 10,000 clones. This TCR came from a donor aged 2-30 years with juvenile idiopathic arthritis. Sequencing was carried out using Treg cells from blood. As for subset: remaining (HLA-DR-negative) circulating blood Treg cells.

CDR3 residues: CASSSILAGVTDTQYF. The chain links TRBV5-1 to TRBJ2-3; the D gene TCRdb calls, TRBD2, cannot be checked with no DNA. This CDR3 is built from 16 residues. DNA is not on record. Germline-derived CDR1 and CDR2 are SGHRS and YFSETQ.